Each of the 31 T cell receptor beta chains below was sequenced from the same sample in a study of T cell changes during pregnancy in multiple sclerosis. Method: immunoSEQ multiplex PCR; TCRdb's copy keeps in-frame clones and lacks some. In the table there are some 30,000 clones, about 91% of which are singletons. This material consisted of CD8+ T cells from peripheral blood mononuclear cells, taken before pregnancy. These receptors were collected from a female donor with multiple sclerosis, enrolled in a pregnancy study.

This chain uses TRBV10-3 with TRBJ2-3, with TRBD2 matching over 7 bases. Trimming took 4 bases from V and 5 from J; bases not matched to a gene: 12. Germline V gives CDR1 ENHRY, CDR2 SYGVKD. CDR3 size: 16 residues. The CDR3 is CAISGSQSGKGDTQYF. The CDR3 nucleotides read TGTGCCATCAGTGGGTCCCAAAGCGGGAAAGGAGATACGCAGTATTTT.

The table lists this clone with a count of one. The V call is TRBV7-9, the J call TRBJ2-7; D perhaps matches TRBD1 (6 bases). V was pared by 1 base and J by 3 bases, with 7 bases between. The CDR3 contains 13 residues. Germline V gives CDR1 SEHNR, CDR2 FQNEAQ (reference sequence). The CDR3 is CASSLEQGYEQYF. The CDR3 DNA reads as TGTGCCAGCAGCTTAGAACAGGGCTACGAGCAGTACTTC.

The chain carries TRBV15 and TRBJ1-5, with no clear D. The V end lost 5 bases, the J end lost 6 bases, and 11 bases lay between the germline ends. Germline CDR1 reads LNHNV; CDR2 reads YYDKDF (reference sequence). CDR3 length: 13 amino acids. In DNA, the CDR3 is TGTGCCACCAGCGAACACGAAACTCAGCCCCAGCATTTT. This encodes CATSEHETQPQHF.

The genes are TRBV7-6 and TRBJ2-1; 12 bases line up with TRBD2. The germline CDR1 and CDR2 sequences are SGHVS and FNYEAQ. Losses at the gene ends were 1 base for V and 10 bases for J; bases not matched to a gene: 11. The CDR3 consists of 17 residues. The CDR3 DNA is TGTGCCAGCAGCTTAGAATGGACTAGCGGGGTGGGTTTGGAGCAGTTCTTC. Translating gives CASSLEWTSGVGLEQFF.

The CDR3 DNA follows: TGTGCCAGCGTGGACAGCTGGGATGAAAAACTGTTTTTT. Protein product: CASVDSWDEKLFF. This sequence joins TRBV7-9 and TRBJ1-4; tentative D call: TRBD1 (6 bases). Germline loops: CDR1 SEHNR, CDR2 FQNEAQ (reference sequence). Trimming removed 8 bases at V and 6 bases at J, with 13 bases between. The CDR3 runs to 13 residues. The complete variable domain, with remaining parts taken from reference TRBV7-9 and TRBJ1-4, reads DTGVSQNPRHKITKRGQNVTFRCDPISEHNRLYWYRQTLGQGPEFLTYFQNEAQLEKSRLLSDRFSAERPKGSFSTLEIQRTEQGDSAMYLCASVDSWDEKLFFGSGTQLSVL.

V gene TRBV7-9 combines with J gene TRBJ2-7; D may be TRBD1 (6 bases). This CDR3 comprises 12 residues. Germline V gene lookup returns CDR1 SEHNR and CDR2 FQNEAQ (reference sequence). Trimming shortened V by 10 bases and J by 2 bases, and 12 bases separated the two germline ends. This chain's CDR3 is CAIRDTTYEQYF. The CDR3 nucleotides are TGTGCCATCAGGGACACCACCTACGAGCAGTACTTC.

CDR3 amino acids: CASSQQISGSGWSYNEQFF. In DNA, the CDR3 is TGTGCCAGCAGCCAGCAGATCAGCGGGAGTGGATGGTCCTACAATGAGCAGTTCTTC. The V gene is TRBV28, the J gene TRBJ2-1, with 8 bases lining up with TRBD2. There are 19 residues in the CDR3. Germline CDR1 MDHEN, CDR2 SYDVKM. The junction had 17 bases not matched to a gene; V was cut back by 6 bases and J by 1 base.

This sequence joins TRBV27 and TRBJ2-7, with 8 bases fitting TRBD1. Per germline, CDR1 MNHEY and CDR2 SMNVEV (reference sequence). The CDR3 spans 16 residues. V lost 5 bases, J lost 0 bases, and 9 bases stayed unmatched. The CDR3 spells CASSTSAGTGSYEQYF. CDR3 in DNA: TGTGCCAGCAGTACGTCCGCCGGGACAGGCTCCTACGAGCAGTACTTC.

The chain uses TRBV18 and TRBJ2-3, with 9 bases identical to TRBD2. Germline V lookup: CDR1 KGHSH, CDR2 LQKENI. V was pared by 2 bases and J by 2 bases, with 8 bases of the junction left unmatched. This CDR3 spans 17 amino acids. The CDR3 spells CASSPDLAGVLTDTQYF. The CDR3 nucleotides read TGTGCCAGCTCACCAGATTTAGCGGGGGTCCTCACAGATACGCAGTATTTT.

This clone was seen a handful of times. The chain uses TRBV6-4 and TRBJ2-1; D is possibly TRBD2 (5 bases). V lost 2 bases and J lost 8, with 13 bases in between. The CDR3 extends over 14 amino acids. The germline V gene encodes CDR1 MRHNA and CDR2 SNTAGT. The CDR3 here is CASSDGETGHEQFF. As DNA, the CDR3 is TGTGCCAGCAGTGACGGGGAGACCGGGCATGAGCAGTTCTTC.

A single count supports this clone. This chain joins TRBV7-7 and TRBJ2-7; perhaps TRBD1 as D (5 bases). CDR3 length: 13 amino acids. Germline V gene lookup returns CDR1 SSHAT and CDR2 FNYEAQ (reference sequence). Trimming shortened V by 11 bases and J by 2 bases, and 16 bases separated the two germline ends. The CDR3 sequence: CALWAGRTYEQYF. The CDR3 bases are TGTGCCCTTTGGGCAGGGCGAACCTACGAGCAGTACTTC.

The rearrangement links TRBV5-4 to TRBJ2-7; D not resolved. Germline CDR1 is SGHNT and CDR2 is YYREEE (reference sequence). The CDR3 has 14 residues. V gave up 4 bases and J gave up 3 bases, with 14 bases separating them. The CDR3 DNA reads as TGTGCCAGCAGCCCTCCTGACAAGAACTACGAGCAGTACTTC. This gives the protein CASSPPDKNYEQYF.

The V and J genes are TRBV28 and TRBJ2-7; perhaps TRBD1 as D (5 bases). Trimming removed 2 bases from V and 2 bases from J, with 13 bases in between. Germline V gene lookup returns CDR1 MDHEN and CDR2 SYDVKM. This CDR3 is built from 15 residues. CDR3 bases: TGTGCCAGCAGTTTACGTGACAGTCCGACCTACGAGCAGTACTTC. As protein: CASSLRDSPTYEQYF. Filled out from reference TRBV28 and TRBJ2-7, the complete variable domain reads DVKVTQSSRYLVKRTGEKVFLECVQDMDHENMFWYRQDPGLGLRLIYFSYDVKMKEKGDIPEGYSVSREKKERFSLILESASTNQTSMYLCASSLRDSPTYEQYFGPGTRLTVT.

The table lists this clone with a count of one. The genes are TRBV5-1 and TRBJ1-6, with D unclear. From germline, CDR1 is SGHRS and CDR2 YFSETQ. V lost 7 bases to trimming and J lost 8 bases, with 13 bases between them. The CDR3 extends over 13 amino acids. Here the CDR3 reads CASARRDDSPLHF. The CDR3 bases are TGCGCCAGCGCGCGACGGGATGATTCACCCCTCCACTTT.

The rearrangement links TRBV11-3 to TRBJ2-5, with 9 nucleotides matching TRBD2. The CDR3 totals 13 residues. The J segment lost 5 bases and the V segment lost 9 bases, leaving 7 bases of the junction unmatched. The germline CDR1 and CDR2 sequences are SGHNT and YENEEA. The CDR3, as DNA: TGTGCCAGTCGCGGGGGGGCAGGGGAGACCCAGTACTTC. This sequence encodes CASRGGAGETQYF. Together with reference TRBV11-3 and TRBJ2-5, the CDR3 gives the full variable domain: EAGVVQSPRYKIIEKKQPVAFWCNPISGHNTLYWYLQNLGQGPELLIRYENEEAVDDSQLPKDRFSAERLKGVDSTLKIQPAELGDSAVYLCASRGGAGETQYFGPGTRLLVL.

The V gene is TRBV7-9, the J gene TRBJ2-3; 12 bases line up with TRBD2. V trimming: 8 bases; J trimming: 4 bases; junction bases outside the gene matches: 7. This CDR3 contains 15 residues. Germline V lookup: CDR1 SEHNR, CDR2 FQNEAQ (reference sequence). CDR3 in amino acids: CASLFLAGGSDTQYF. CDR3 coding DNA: TGTGCCAGCCTCTTTCTAGCGGGAGGGTCAGATACGCAGTATTTT.

The CDR3 spells CASSPGLAGRNEQFF. CDR3 DNA sequence: TGTGCCAGCAGTCCTGGACTAGCGGGACGGAATGAGCAGTTCTTC. V gene TRBV5-4 combines with J gene TRBJ2-1; 12 bases map to TRBD2. Germline V lookup: CDR1 SGHNT, CDR2 YYREEE (reference sequence). The J segment lost 7 bases and the V segment lost 5 bases, leaving 7 bases of the junction unmatched. The CDR3 runs 15 residues. The full variable domain, rest sourced from reference TRBV5-4 and TRBJ2-1, is ETGVTQSPTHLIKTRGQQVTLRCSSQSGHNTVSWYQQALGQGPQFIFQYYREEENGRGNFPPRFSGLQFPNYSSELNVNALELDDSALYLCASSPGLAGRNEQFFGPGTRLTVL.

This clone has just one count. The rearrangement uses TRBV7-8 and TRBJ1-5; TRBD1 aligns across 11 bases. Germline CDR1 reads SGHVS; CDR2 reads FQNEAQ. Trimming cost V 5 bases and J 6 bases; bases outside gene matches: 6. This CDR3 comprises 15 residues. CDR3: CASSPGTGGIQPQHF. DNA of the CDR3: TGTGCCAGCAGCCCCGGGACAGGGGGTATTCAGCCCCAGCATTTT.

CDR3 sequence (DNA): TGTGCCACCAGCAAGGGCCCCGGGACTAGCGGCTACGAGCAGTACTTC. This codes for CATSKGPGTSGYEQYF. This chain joins TRBV15 and TRBJ2-7; 11 bases line up with TRBD2. From germline, CDR1 is LNHNV and CDR2 YYDKDF (reference sequence). V lost 4 bases, J lost 3 bases, and 8 bases stayed unmatched. The length of the CDR3 is 16 residues.

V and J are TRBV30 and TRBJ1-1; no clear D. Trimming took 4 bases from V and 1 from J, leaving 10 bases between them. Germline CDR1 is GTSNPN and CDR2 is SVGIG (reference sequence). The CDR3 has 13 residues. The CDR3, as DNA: TGTGCCTGGACTCGTGGAGGGAACACTGAAGCTTTCTTT. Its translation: CAWTRGGNTEAFF.

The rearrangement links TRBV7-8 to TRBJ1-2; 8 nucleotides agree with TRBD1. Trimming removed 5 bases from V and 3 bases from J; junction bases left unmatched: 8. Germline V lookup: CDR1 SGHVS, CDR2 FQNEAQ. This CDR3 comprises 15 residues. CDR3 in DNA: TGTGCCAGCAGCCCCAGGGGGCGGAGTGACTATGGCTACACCTTC. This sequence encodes CASSPRGRSDYGYTF.

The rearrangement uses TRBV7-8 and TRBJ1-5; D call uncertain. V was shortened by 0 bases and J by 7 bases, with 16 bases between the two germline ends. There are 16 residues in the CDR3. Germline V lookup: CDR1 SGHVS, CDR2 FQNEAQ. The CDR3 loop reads CASSLAGGDGEQPQHF. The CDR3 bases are TGTGCCAGCAGCTTAGCTGGCGGGGATGGGGAACAGCCCCAGCATTTT. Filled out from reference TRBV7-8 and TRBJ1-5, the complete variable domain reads GAGVSQSPRYKVAKRGQDVALRCDPISGHVSLFWYQQALGQGPEFLTYFQNEAQLDKSGLPSDRFFAERPEGSVSTLKIQRTQQEDSAVYLCASSLAGGDGEQPQHFGDGTRLSIL.

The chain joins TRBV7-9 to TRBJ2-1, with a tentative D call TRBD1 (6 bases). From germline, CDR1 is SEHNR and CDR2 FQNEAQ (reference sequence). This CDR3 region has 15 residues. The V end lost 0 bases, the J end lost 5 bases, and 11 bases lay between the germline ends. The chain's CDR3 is CASSLAPGADNEQFF. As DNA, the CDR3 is TGTGCCAGCAGCTTAGCACCAGGGGCGGACAATGAGCAGTTCTTC.

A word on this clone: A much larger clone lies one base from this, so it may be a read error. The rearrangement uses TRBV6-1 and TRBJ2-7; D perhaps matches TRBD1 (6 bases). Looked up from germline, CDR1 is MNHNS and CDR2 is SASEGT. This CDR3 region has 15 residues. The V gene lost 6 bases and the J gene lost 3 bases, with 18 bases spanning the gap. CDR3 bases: TGTGCCAGCAGGGAGGCAGGGGCCGCTCTCTACGAGCAGTACTTC. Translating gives CASREAGAALYEQYF.

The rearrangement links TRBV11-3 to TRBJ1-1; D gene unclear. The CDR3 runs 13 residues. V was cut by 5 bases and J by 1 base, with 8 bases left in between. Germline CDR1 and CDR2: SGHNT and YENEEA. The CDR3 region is CASSQPGNTEAFF. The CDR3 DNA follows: TGTGCCAGCAGCCAGCCAGGGAACACTGAAGCTTTCTTT.

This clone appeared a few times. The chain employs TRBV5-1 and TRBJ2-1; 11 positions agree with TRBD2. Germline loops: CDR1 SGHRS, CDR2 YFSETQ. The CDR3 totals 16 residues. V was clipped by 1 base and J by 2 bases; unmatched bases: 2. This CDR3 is CASSLTSGGTYNEQFF. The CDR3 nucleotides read TGCGCCAGCAGCTTGACTAGCGGGGGAACCTACAATGAGCAGTTCTTC.

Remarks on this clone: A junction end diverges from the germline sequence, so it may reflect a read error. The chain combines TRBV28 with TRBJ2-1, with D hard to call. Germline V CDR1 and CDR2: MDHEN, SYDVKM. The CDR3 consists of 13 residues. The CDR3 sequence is CASSLNSFNEQFF. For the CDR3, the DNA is TGTGCCAGCAGTTTAAACTCCTTCAATGAGCAGTTCTTC.

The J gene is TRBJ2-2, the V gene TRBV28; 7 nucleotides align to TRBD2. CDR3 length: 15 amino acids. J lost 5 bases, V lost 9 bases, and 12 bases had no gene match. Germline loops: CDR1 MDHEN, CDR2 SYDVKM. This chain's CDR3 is CASQAGGGETGELFF. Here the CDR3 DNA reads TGTGCCAGTCAGGCCGGCGGGGGTGAGACCGGGGAGCTGTTTTTT.

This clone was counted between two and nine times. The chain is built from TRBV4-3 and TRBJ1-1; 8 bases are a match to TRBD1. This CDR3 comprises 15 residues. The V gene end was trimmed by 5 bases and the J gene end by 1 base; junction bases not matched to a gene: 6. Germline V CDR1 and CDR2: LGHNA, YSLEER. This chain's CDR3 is CASSVFRGPNTEAFF. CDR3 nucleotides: TGCGCCAGCAGCGTATTCAGGGGGCCGAACACTGAAGCTTTCTTT.

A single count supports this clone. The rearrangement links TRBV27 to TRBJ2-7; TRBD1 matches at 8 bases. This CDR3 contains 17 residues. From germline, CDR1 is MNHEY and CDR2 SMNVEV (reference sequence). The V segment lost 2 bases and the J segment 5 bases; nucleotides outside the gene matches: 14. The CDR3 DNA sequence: TGTGCCAGCAGTTTAGGCCCCCCCCGACAGGGGATCCACGAGCAGTACTTC. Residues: CASSLGPPRQGIHEQYF.

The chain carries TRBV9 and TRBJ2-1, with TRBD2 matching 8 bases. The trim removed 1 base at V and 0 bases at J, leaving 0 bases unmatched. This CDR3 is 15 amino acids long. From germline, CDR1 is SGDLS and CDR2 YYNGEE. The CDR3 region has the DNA TGTGCCAGCAGCGTAACTAGCGGCTCCTACAATGAGCAGTTCTTC. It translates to CASSVTSGSYNEQFF. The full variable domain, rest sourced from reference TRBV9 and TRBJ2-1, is DSGVTQTPKHLITATGQRVTLRCSPRSGDLSVYWYQQSLDQGLQFLIQYYNGEERAKGNILERFSAQQFPDLHSELNLSSLELGDSALYFCASSVTSGSYNEQFFGPGTRLTVL.